Here is one TCR beta chain with its context. What it recognizes is unknown. These data belong to a study of a mutant IDH1 vaccine in newly diagnosed glioma. As for the study in general: Treated individuals were approximately 60% male and around 40% female, averaging approximately 40 years of age. Beforehand, treatment had been radiotherapy, temozolomide, or both; the majority received both.

Clones were sequenced by immunoSEQ multiplex PCR, and TCRdb holds only the in-frame ones, with some missing. Of some 51,000 clones in the sample, around 80% were seen once. Germline CDR1 SNHLY, CDR2 FYNNEI. V dropped 7 bases and J dropped 3; count of bases not matched to a gene: 2. The CDR3 length is 13 residues. The time point: week 5, during vaccination. The investigators gave 300 ug of mutant IDH1 20-mer peptide in each vaccine dose, together with topical imiquimod. Study results and limitations: Detectable vaccine-induced immune responses arose in more than 85% of patients.

The V and J genes are TRBV2 and TRBJ2-1, with 8 nucleotides matching TRBD2. Sequences were derived from PBMCs, sampled from a glioma patient whose treatment included an IDH1 peptide vaccine. This TCR came from a man aged 50 or older with glioma. CDR3 coding DNA: TGTGCCAGCACGGGGGGGGTCTACAATGAGCAGTTCTTC. It yields the protein CASTGGVYNEQFF.